This T cell receptor beta chain stems from a study of Ad26.COV2.S vaccination and SARS-CoV-2 variants. Study-wide background: Intramuscular Ad26.COV2.S doses were given once or twice, 56 days apart. General study results and limits: Substantial breadth was reported for post-vaccination spike-specific CD8+ and CD4+ T cells.

Only one count was recorded for this clone. The antigen remains undetermined. The germline V gene encodes CDR1 SGDLS and CDR2 YYNGEE. The V and J ends lost 1 base and 2 bases, in that order; junction bases with no gene match: 5. This CDR3 comprises 16 residues. Sample treatment: roughly 20 received Ad26.COV2.S at low or high dose, single or two shots; 5 received placebo; per-sample allocation not given. Day 63 after the first injection of vaccine or placebo was the sampling time. In the vaccine, an Ad26 vector expressed the SARS-CoV-2 spike of the Wuhan strain. The data were produced by immunoSEQ multiplex PCR, yet TCRdb's version contains in-frame clones alone and is incomplete. The sample has more than 300,000 clones; roughly 90% are singletons.

The rearrangement links TRBV9 to TRBJ2-1; 8 positions match TRBD2. The clonotype comes from a person aged 18-65 years who received the Ad26.COV2.S COVID-19 vaccine or a placebo. The sample consisted of peripheral blood, taken in a trial of Ad26.COV2.S vaccine versus placebo. Here the CDR3 DNA reads TGTGCCAGCAGCGTAACCCCGGGACTAGCCTACAATGAGCAGTTCTTC. This gives the protein CASSVTPGLAYNEQFF.